This T cell receptor (beta chain) was observed in a study of blood T cell repertoires in COVID-19. This CDR3 is built from 18 residues. The germline V gene has CDR1 KGHSY and CDR2 FQNENV. J was trimmed by 1 base and V by 4 bases; bases with no gene match: 14. Sequencing used immunoSEQ multiplex PCR; TCRdb keeps in-frame clones, though not all of them. The sample shows 30,000 to 40,000 clones, over 80% of them seen only once. Sequenced: peripheral blood. The receptor's source is a man at least 80 years old with active COVID-19. The chain combines TRBV16 with TRBJ2-7, with 9 bases fitting TRBD1. CDR3 amino acids: CASSRKGTPGQGSYEQYF. The CDR3 nucleotides are TGTGCCAGCAGCCGAAAAGGGACCCCGGGACAGGGTTCCTACGAGCAGTACTTC.